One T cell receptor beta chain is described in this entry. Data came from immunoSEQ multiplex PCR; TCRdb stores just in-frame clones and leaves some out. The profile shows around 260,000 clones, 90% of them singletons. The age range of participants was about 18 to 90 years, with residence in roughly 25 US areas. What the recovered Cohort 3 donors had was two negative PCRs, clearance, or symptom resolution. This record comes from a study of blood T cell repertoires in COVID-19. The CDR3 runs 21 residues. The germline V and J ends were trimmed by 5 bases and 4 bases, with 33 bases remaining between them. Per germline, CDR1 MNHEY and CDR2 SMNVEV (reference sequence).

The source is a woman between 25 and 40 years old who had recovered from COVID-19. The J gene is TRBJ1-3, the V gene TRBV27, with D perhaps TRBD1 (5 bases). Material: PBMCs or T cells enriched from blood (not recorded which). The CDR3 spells CASSRFFPVGGDLLLGNTIYF. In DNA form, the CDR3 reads TGTGCCAGCAGTAGATTTTTCCCCGTGGGAGGGGACCTACTCTTGGGAAACACCATATATTTT.